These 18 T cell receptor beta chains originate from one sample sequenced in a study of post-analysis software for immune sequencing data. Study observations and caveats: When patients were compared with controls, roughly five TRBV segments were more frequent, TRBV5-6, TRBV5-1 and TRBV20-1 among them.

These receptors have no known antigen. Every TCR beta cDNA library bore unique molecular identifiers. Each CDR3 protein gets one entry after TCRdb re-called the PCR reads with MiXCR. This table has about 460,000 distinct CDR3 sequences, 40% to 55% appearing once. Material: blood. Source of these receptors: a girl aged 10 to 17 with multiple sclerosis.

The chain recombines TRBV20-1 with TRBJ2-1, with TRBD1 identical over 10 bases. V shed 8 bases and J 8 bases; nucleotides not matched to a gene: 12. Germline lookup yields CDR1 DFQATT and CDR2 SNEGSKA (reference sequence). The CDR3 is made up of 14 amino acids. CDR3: CSNRRDRGTYEQFF. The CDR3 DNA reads TGCAGTAACCGTAGGGACAGGGGTACCTATGAGCAGTTCTTC.

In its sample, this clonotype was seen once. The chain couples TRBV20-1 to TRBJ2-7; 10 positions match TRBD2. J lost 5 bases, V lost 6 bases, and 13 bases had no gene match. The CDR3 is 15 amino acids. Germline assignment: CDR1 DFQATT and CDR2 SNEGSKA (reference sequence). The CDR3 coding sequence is TGCAGTGCCGGTGGCCCTAGCGGGAGAAACCACGAGCAGTACTTC. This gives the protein CSAGGPSGRNHEQYF.

The CDR3 is CATSRDAGMGQETQYF. The CDR3 DNA reads as TGTGCCACCAGCAGAGATGCGGGAATGGGCCAAGAGACCCAGTACTTC. The J gene is TRBJ2-5, the V gene TRBV15; TRBD2 might be the D (6 bases). V was cut by 0 bases and J by 1 base, with 12 bases left in between. The CDR3 consists of 16 residues. In germline, CDR1 is LNHNV, CDR2 YYDKDF (reference sequence).

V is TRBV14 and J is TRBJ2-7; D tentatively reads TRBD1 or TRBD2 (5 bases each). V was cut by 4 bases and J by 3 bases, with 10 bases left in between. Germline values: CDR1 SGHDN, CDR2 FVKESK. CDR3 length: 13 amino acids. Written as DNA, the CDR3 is TGTGCCAGCAGCCTTCCGGGGCTCTACGAGCAGTACTTC. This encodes CASSLPGLYEQYF. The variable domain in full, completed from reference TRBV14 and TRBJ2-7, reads EAGVTQFPSHSVIEKGQTVTLRCDPISGHDNLYWYRRVMGKEIKFLLHFVKESKQDESGMPNNRFLAERTGGTYSTLKVQPAELEDSGVYFCASSLPGLYEQYFGPGTRLTVT.

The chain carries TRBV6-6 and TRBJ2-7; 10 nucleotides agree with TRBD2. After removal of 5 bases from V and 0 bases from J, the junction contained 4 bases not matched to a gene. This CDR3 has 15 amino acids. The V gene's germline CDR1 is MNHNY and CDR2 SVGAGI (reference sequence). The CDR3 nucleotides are TGTGCCAGCAGTCCACTAGCGGGAAACTCCTACGAGCAGTACTTC. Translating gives CASSPLAGNSYEQYF.

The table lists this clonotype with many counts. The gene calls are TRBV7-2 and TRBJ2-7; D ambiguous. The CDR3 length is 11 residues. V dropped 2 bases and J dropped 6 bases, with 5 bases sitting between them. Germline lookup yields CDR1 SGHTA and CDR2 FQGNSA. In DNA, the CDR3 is TGTGCCAGCAGCTTAACCGTCGAGCAGTACTTC. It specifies CASSLTVEQYF.

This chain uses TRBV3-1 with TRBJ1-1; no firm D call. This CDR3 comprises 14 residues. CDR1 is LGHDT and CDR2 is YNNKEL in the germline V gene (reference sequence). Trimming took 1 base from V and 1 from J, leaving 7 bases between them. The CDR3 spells CASSQVEANTEAFF. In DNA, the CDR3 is TGTGCCAGCAGCCAAGTCGAAGCGAACACTGAAGCTTTCTTT.

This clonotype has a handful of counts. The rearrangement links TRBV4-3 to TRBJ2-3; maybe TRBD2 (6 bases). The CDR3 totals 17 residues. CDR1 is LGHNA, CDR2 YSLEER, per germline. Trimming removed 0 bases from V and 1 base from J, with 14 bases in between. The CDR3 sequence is CASSQEDRREGTDTQYF. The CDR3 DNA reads TGCGCCAGCAGCCAAGAGGATCGGCGGGAAGGCACAGATACGCAGTATTTT.

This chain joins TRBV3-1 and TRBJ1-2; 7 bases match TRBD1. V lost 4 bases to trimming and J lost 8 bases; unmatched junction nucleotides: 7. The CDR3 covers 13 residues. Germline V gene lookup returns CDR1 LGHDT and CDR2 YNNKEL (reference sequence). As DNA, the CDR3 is TGTGCCAGCAGCCCCAGGACAGGTTGGGGCTACACCTTC. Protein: CASSPRTGWGYTF. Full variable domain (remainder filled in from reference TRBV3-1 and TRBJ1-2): DTAVSQTPKYLVTQMGNDKSIKCEQNLGHDTMYWYKQDSKKFLKIMFSYNNKELIINETVPNRFSPKSPDKAHLNLHINSLELGDSAVYFCASSPRTGWGYTFGSGTRLTVV.

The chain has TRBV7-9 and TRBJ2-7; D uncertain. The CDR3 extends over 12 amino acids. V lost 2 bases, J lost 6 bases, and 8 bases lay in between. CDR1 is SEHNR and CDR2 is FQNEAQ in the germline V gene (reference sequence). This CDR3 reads CASSLSRSEQYF. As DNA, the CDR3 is TGTGCCAGCAGCTTAAGTCGTAGCGAGCAGTACTTC.

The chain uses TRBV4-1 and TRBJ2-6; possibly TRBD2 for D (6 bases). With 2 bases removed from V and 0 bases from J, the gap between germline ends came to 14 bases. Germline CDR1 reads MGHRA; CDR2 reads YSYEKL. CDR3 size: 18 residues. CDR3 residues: CASSQLPGLHSGANVLTF. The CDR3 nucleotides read TGCGCCAGCAGCCAACTGCCGGGACTCCACTCTGGGGCCAACGTCCTGACTTTC.

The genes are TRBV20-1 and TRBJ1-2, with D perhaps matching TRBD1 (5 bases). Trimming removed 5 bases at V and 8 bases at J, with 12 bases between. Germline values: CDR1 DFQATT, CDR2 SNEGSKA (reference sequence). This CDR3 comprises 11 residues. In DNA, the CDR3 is TGCAGTGCTGCCGGGACCGGCGGCTACACCTTC. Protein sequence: CSAAGTGGYTF.

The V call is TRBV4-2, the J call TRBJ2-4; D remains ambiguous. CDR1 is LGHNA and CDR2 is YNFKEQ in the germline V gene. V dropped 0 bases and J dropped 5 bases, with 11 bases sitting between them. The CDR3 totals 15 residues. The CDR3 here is CASSQDDLDENIQYF. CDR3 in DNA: TGTGCCAGCAGCCAAGATGACCTCGACGAAAACATTCAGTACTTC.

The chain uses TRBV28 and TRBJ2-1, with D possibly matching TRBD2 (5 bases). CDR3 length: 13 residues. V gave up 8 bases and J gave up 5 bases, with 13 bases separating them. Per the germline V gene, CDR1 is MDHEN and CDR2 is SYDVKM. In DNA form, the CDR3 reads TGTGCCAGCTCAACGGACTTTCACAATGAGCAGTTCTTC. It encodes CASSTDFHNEQFF.

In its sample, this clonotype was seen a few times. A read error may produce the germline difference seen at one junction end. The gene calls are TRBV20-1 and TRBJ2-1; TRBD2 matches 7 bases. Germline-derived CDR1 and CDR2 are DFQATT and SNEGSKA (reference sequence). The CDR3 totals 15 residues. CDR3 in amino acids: CSARDTSVLNNEPFF. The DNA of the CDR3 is TGCAGTGCTAGAGACACTAGCGTACTTAACAATGAGCCGTTCTTC.

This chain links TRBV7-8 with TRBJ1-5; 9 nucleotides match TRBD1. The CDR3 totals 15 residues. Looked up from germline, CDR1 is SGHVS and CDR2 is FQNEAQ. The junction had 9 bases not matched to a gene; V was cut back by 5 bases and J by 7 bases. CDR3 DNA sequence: TGTGCCAGCAGCCCTACAGGGGGCGCGTACCAGCCCCAGCATTTT. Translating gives CASSPTGGAYQPQHF.

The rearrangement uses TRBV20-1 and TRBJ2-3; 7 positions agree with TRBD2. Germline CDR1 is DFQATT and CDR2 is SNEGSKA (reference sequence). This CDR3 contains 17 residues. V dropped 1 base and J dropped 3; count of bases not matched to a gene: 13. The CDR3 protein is CSARASHGAGVTDTQYF. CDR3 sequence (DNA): TGCAGTGCTAGAGCCAGCCACGGGGCGGGAGTTACAGATACGCAGTATTTT.

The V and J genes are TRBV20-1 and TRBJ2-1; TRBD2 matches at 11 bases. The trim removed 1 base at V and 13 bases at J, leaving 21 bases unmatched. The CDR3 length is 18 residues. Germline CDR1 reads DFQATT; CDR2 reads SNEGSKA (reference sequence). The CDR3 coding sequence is TGCAGTGCTAGAGTGTCGGGACTAGCGGCCACTATACAAGAGACCCAGTTCTTC. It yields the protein CSARVSGLAATIQETQFF.